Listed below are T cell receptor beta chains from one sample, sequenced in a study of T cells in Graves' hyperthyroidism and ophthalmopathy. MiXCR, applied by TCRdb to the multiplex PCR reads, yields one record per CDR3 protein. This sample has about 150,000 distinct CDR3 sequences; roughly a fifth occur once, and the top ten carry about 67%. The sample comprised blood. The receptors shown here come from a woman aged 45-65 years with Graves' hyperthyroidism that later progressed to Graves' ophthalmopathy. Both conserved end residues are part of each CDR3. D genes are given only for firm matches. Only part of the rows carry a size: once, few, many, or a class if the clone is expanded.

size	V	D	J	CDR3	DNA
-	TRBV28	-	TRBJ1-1	CASRQHMPSNEAFF	TGTGCCAGCAGGCAACACATGCCGTCTAATGAAGCTTTCTTT
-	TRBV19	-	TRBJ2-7	CASSDPGLSVYEQYF	TGTGCCAGTAGTGATCCGGGACTTTCTGTCTACGAGCAGTACTTC
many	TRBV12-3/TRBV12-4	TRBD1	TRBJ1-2	CASSRAGGLNYGYTF	TGTGCCAGCAGTCGGGCAGGGGGCCTCAACTATGGCTACACCTTC
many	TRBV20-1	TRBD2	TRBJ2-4	CSARPLAGGNSLAKNIQYF	TGCAGTGCTAGACCACTAGCGGGAGGGAATTCACTAGCCAAAAACATTCAGTACTTC
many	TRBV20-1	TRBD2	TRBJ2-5	CSASPPGGQTQYF	TGCAGTGCTTCTCCTCCGGGAGGACAGACCCAGTACTTC
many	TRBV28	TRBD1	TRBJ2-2	CASSLPTGQANTGELFF	TGTGCCAGCAGTTTACCGACAGGACAGGCGAACACCGGGGAGCTGTTTTTT
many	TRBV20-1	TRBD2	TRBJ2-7	CRAGLAGTYEQYF	TGCAGGGCAGGACTAGCGGGAACATACGAGCAGTACTTC
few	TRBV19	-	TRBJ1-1	CASSMVQPVTEAFF	TGTGCCAGTAGTATGGTACAGCCGGTCACTGAAGCTTTCTTT
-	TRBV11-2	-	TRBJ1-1	CASSLRTRGNTEAFF	TGTGCCAGCAGCCTACGGACAAGGGGCAACACTGAAGCTTTCTTT
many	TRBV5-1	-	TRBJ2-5	CASSLAVAETQYF	TGCGCCAGCAGCTTGGCAGTAGCAGAGACCCAGTACTTC
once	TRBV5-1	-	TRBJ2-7	CASSFRTGRDDEQYF	TGCGCCAGCAGCTTTCGGACAGGGAGGGACGATGAGCAGTACTTC
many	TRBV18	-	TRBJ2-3	CASSPGGGADTQYF	TGTGCCAGCTCACCTGGGGGTGGCGCAGATACGCAGTATTTT
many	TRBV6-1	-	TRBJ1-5	CASSESGGRNQPQHF	TGTGCCAGCAGTGAATCCGGGGGACGCAATCAGCCCCAGCATTTT
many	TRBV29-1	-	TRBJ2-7	CSVGQTSYEQYF	TGCAGCGTAGGACAGACCTCCTACGAGCAGTACTTC
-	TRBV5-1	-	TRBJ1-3	CASSPSVTRRTDTIYF	TGCGCCAGCAGCCCGAGCGTGACTAGGAGGACGGACACCATATATTTT
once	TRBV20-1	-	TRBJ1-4	CSARVRVAGEKLFF	TGCAGTGCTAGAGTGAGGGTGGCGGGTGAAAAACTGTTTTTT
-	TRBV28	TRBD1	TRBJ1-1	CASSLWGIGQGGNTEAFF	TGTGCCAGCAGTTTGTGGGGAATCGGACAGGGGGGGAACACTGAAGCTTTCTTT
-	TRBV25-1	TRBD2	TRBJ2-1	CASCPGGSRNEQFF	TGTGCCAGCTGCCCCGGCGGGAGCCGCAATGAGCAGTTCTTC
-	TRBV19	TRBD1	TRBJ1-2	CASSRDSDHYGYTF	TGTGCCAGTAGCCGGGACAGCGATCACTATGGCTACACCTTC
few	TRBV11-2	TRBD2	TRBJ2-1	CASSLGGLAGSEQFF	TGTGCCAGCAGCTTAGGGGGACTAGCGGGATCTGAGCAGTTCTTC
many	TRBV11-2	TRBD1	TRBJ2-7	CASSPTPGGIYEQYF	TGTGCCAGCAGCCCCACCCCAGGGGGCATCTACGAGCAGTACTTC
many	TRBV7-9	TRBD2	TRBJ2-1	CASSQPGLAGYNEQFF	TGTGCCAGCAGCCAACCGGGACTAGCGGGATACAATGAGCAGTTCTTC
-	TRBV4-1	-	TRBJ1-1	CASSQDPTWEAFF	TGCGCCAGCAGCCAAGATCCAACCTGGGAAGCTTTCTTT
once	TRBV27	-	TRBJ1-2	CASSLRYSLYGYTF	TGTGCCAGCAGTTTACGGTACAGCCTCTATGGCTACACCTTC
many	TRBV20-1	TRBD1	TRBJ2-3	CSAGDNRGLTDTQYF	TGCAGTGCTGGGGACAACAGGGGTTTGACAGATACGCAGTATTTT
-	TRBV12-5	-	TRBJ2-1	CASGLGQSSYNEQFF	TGTGCTAGTGGCCTAGGTCAGAGCTCCTACAATGAGCAGTTCTTC
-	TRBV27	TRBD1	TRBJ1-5	CASSGRQGLGQPQHF	TGTGCCAGCAGTGGGAGACAGGGCTTGGGTCAGCCCCAGCATTTT
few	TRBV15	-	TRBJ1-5	CATSRKNSNQPQHF	TGTGCCACCAGCAGGAAGAATAGCAATCAGCCCCAGCATTTT
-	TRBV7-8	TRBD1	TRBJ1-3	CASRPDRGSGNTIYF	TGTGCCAGCAGACCTGACAGGGGATCTGGAAACACCATATATTTT
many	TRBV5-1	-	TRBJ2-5	CASSYQGSQETQYF	TGCGCCAGCAGCTATCAGGGAAGCCAAGAGACCCAGTACTTC
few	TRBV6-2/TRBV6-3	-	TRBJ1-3	CASGTRNTIYF	TGTGCCAGCGGGACACGAAACACCATATATTTT
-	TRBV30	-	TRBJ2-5	CAWSEQGHGYF	TGTGCCTGGAGTGAGCAGGGGCACGGGTACTTC
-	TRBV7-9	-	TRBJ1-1	CASMGAVGTEAFF	TGTGCCAGCATGGGCGCAGTGGGCACTGAAGCTTTCTTT
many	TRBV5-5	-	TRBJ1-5	CASSLWGSNQPQHF	TGTGCCAGCAGCTTATGGGGGAGCAATCAGCCCCAGCATTTT
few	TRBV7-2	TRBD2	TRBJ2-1	CASSLSGTSGRVTSNEQFF	TGTGCCAGCAGCCTGTCCGGGACTAGCGGGAGGGTTACGTCCAATGAGCAGTTCTTC